These T cell receptor beta chains were read from a single sample in a study of technical replicates of blood from several donors. Only in-frame clones appear in the TCRdb table, and some are missing; sequencing was by immunoSEQ multiplex PCR. The sample shows tens of thousands of clones, about nine tenths of them seen only once. Sequenced: T cells isolated from PBMCs. Receptor source: a human donor in good health. Both conserved end residues are trimmed from each CDR3.

TRBV6-5	TRBJ1-2	11	ASSAQEKGGYT
TRBV20-1	TRBJ2-3	9	CGRLTDTQY
TRBV19	TRBJ2-7	11	ASRDTEYYEQY
TRBV7-2	TRBJ1-2	13	ASSLAVGAQDGYT
TRBV6-5	TRBJ2-1	13	ASSWTGGDYNEQF
TRBV5-1	TRBJ2-7	12	ASSSRGSSYEQY
TRBV28	TRBJ1-5	13	ASSRGVRGNQPQH
TRBV7-3	TRBJ2-3	14	ASSWPGLVDTDTQY
TRBV19	TRBJ2-2	13	ASSILAGTTGELF
TRBV5-1	TRBJ1-5	13	ASSLGQHSNQPQH
TRBV9	TRBJ2-6	12	ASSVTTGANVLT
TRBV10-3	TRBJ2-1	10	AIRTGGGEQF
TRBV2	TRBJ2-7	11	ASSEDRAYEQY
TRBV4-1	TRBJ2-7	13	ASSPGSGSAYEQY
TRBV7-2	TRBJ2-2	14	ASSLYGSSNTGELF
TRBV5-1	TRBJ2-3	13	ASSLSSGPTDTQY
TRBV9	TRBJ2-1	14	ASTPGGESSYNEQF
TRBV9	TRBJ2-7	12	ASSVDTGKYEQY
TRBV5-1	TRBJ2-5	13	ASSLLSGPQETQY
TRBV29-1	TRBJ2-5	10	SVRTDQETQY
TRBV25-1	TRBJ2-3	13	ASSEGALRTDTQY
TRBV15	TRBJ1-2	14	ATSRSQGESRYGYT
TRBV14	TRBJ2-1	14	ASSQVPSGRYNEQF